This T cell receptor (beta chain) was observed in a study of neoadjuvant anti-PD-1 for oral cavity cancer. About the research overall: Nivolumab at 3 mg/kg was mostly given biweekly, three to four doses, pre-surgery. Study results and limitations: TCR analyses covered only a few patients per response group. Pretreatment Treg/Th17 ratio correlated inversely with post-treatment tumor clonality.

Indicated time point: after neoadjuvant nivolumab, at surgical resection. With respect to this clone: The antigen is not known.

Sequenced by immunoSEQ multiplex PCR; TCRdb stores in-frame clones only, minus some. Altogether 9,500 to 15,000 clones are present, roughly two thirds being singletons, with the ten largest covering 2.4%. This receptor was obtained from a person aged 35-79 years with oral cavity squamous cell carcinoma. Specimen: PBMCs, collected after nivolumab (anti-PD-1) treatment.

Here the CDR3 DNA reads TGCAGCGTTGTAGGCAACGCGCAGGGCTACACCTTC. It translates to CSVVGNAQGYTF. This chain joins TRBV29-1 and TRBJ1-2; D is unresolved. V was trimmed by 4 bases and J by 8 bases, leaving 14 bases between them. The CDR3 is 12 amino acids. Per germline, CDR1 SQVTM and CDR2 ANQGSEA.